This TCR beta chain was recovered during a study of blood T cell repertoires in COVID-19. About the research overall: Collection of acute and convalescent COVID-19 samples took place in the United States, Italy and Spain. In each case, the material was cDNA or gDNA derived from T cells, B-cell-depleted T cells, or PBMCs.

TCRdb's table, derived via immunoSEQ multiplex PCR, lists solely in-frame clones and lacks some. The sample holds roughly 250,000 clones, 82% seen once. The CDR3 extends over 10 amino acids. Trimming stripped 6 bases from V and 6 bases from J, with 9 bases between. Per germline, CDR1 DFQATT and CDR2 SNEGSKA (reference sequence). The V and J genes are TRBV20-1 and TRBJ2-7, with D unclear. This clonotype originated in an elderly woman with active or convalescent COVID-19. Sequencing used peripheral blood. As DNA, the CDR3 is TGCAGTGCCAGCGAGATCGAGCAGTACTTC. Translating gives CSASEIEQYF.